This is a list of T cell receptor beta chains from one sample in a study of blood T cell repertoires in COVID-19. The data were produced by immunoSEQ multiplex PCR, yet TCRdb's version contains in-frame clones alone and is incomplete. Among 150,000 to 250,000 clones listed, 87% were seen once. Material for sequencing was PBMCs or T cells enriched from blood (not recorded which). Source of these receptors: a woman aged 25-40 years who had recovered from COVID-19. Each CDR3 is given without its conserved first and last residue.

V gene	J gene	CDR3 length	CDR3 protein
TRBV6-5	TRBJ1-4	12	ASSYSRRDEKLF
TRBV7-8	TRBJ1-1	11	ASRSAWNTEAF
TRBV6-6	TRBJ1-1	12	ASTPRSGGLEAF
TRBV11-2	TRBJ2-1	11	ASSLDYSREGF
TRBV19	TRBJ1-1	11	ASSPTQGTEAF
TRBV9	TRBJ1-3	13	ASSYDGDSGNTIY
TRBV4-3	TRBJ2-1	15	ASSQDRENVAYNEQF
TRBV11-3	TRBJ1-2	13	ASSFGRTSSGGYT
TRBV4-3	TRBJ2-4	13	ASSHRLEAKNIQY
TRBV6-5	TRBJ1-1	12	ASSYSGTGPEAF
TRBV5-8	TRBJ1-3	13	ASSFTGNSGNTIY
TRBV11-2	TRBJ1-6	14	ASSLRQYSYNSPLH
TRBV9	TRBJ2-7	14	ASSSSADQSSYEQY
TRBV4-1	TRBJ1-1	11	ASSQDRGLIAF
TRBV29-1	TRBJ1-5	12	SVEEDRDNQPQH
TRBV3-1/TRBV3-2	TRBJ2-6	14	ASSAGLAPGANVLT
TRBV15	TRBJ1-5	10	ATSRVEQPQH
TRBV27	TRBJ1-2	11	ASSLLQGRGYT
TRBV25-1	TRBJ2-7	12	ASNVGGLGSEQY
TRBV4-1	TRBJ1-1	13	ASSLLIQGRTEAF
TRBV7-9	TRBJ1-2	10	ASMAPNYGYT
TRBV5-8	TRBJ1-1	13	ASSLYRELTTEAF
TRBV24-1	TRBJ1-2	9	ATSDFDGYT
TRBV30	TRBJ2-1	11	AWSETSLNEQF
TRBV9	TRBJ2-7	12	ASSVDRVPYEQY
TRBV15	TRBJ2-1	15	ATSRGTGLALYNEQF
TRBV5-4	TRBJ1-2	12	ASSNGQGARGYT
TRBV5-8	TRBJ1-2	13	ASSLQDRVYYGYT
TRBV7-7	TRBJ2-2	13	ASSSLAGGPGELF
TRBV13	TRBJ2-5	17	ASSLDQGASGRARETQY
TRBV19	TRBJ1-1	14	ASSTGTGGGGTEAF
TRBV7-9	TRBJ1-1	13	ASSPSDSSGRGAF
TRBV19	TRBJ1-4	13	ASSMIGTSSEKLF
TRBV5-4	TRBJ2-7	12	ASSLISVSYEQY
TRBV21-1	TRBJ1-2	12	ASSKGEGNYGYT
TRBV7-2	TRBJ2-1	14	ASSLEGRLVWNEQF
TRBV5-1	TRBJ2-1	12	ASSTTGGDGEQF
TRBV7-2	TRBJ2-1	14	ASSPRRGGRGNEQF
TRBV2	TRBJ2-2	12	ASRDRVNTGELF
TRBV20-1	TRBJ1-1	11	SASPRGNTEAF
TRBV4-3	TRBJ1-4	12	ASSQDSGAEKLF
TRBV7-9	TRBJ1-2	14	ASSLGWTGGGYGYT
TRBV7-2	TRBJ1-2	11	ASSLGQFYGYT
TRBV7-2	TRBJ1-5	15	ASSLVRDPGLNQPQH
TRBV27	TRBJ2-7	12	ASSWDRGDYEQY
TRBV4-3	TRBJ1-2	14	ASSLGHDVENYGYT
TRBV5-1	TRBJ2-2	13	ASSPGPGRDGELF
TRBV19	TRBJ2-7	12	ASSTDSTAYEQY
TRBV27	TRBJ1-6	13	ASSPGQGGHSPLH
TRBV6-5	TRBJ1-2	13	ASSYLGQGRYGYT
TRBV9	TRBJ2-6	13	ASNRDSSGANVLT
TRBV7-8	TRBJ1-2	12	ASSLVPAIYGYT
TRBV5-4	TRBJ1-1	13	ASSPGTRPITEAF
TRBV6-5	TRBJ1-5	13	ASSPTGGGNQPQH
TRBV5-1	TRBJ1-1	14	ASSTRDSNMNTEAF
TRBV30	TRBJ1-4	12	AWSVPGADEKLF
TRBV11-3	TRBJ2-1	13	ASSLREFSYNEQF
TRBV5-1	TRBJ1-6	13	ASSLDSGDNSPLH
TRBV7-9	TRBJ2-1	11	ASSLAPSNEQF
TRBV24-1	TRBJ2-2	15	ATSDFSSGRNTGELF